This T cell receptor beta chain comes out of a study of blood T cell repertoires in COVID-19. Study as a whole: Researchers got acute and convalescent COVID-19 samples from the United States, Italy and Spain. T cells, B-cell-depleted T cells, or PBMCs provided the cDNA or gDNA that served as material.

Authors' methods: Researchers report that nucleated cell counts were estimated from reference gene primer amplification. Here immunoSEQ multiplex PCR was the method, and the copy in TCRdb shows in-frame clones only, minus some. V and J calls and clone size are given by that table; D and trimming were obtained from the DNA. The sample lists roughly 300,000 clones; roughly 86% were seen once. Germline CDR1 reads LNHDA; CDR2 reads SQIVND (reference sequence). V trimming: 6 bases; J trimming: 5 bases; junction bases outside the gene matches: 4. The CDR3 is 13 residues long. The sequence derives from a woman aged 45 to 65 who had recovered from COVID-19. Sample: peripheral blood. The chain joins TRBV19 to TRBJ1-2; TRBD1 matches 9 bases. CDR3 amino acids: CASSRDRAYGYTF. CDR3 coding DNA: TGTGCCAGTAGCCGGGACAGGGCATATGGCTACACCTTC.